A single sample gave rise to the 2 T cell receptor beta chains below, sequenced in a study of vaccination effects on CD4 cells after COVID-19. A 10-day culture period preceded the isolation of CD4+ T cells. The antigens for these receptors are not known. TCRdb's copy holds only in-frame clones and misses some; the assay was immunoSEQ multiplex PCR. The table includes roughly 56,000 clones, about 80% detected once. Sequencing was performed on CD4+ T cells from PBMCs cultured without peptide, taken before COVID-19 vaccination. The receptors were gathered from a human donor who received a COVID-19 vaccine.

This clone came up a few times. The chain joins TRBV9 to TRBJ2-2; 12 bases match TRBD2. The CDR3 is 16 residues long. The V and J ends lost 3 bases and 3 bases, in that order; junction bases with no gene match: 3. Germline-derived CDR1 and CDR2 are SGDLS and YYNGEE. Here the CDR3 DNA reads TGTGCCAGCAGCGCCGGGACTAGCGGGTACACCGGGGAGCTGTTTTTT. This codes for CASSAGTSGYTGELFF. Full variable domain (remainder filled in from reference TRBV9 and TRBJ2-2): DSGVTQTPKHLITATGQRVTLRCSPRSGDLSVYWYQQSLDQGLQFLIQYYNGEERAKGNILERFSAQQFPDLHSELNLSSLELGDSALYFCASSAGTSGYTGELFFGEGSRLTVL.

V gene TRBV2 combines with J gene TRBJ1-6; D gene uncertain. In germline, CDR1 is SNHLY, CDR2 FYNNEI. The CDR3 is 14 residues long. V lost 1 base, J lost 9 bases, and 10 bases lay in between. CDR3 sequence reads: CASSEVVPLSPLHF. The CDR3 nucleotides are TGTGCCAGCAGTGAAGTCGTTCCTCTTTCACCCCTCCACTTT.